This T cell receptor beta chain was documented in a study of T cells expressing NK-cell markers. Study in general: Of eight sequenced donors, seven were HCMV-seropositive and one HCMV-seronegative.

TCRdb re-analyzed the 5' RACE reads; it lists each CDR3 protein once, without DNA. The sample data list roughly 420,000 distinct CDR3 sequences. Germline V gene data show CDR1 as SQVTM and CDR2 as ANQGSEA. This CDR3 is built from 12 residues. The TCR was taken from a woman aged 18-70 years in good health. This chain connects TRBV29-1 to TRBJ1-1; no DNA is available, so the TRBD1 call from TCRdb remains unchecked. The sequencing sample was made of blood T cells: a sorted CD56 or NKG2C T cell subset, CD4+ or CD8+ T cells, or bulk PBMC T cells (not recorded which). The CDR3: CSALQMNTEAFF.